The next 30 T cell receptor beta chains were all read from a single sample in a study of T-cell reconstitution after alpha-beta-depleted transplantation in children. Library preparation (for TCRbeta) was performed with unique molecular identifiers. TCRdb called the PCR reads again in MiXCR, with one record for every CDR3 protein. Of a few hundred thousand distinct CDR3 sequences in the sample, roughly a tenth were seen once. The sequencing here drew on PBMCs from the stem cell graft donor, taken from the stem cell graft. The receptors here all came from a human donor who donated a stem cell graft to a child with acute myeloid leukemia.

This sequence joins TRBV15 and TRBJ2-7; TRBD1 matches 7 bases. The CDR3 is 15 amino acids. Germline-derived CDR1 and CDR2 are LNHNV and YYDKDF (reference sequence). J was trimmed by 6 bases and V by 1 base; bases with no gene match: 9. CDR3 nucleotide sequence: TGTGCCACCAGCAGAGGCCAACAGGGGTTAGGCGAGCAGTACTTC. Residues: CATSRGQQGLGEQYF.

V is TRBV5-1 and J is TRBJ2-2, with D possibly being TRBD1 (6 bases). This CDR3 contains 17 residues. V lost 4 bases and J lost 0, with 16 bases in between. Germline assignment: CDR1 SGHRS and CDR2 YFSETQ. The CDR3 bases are TGCGCCAGCAGCAAAAACCTCGGGACAACGAACACCGGGGAGCTGTTTTTT. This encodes CASSKNLGTTNTGELFF.

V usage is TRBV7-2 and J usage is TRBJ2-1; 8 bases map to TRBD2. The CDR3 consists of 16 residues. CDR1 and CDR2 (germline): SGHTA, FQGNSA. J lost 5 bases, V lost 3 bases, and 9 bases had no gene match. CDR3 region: CASSLSSGRSNNEQFF. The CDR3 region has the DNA TGTGCCAGCAGCTTGTCGAGCGGGAGATCGAACAATGAGCAGTTCTTC. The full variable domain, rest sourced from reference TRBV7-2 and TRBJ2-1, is GAGVSQSPSNKVTEKGKDVELRCDPISGHTALYWYRQSLGQGLEFLIYFQGNSAPDKSGLPSDRFSAERTGGSVSTLTIQRTQQEDSAVYLCASSLSSGRSNNEQFFGPGTRLTVL.

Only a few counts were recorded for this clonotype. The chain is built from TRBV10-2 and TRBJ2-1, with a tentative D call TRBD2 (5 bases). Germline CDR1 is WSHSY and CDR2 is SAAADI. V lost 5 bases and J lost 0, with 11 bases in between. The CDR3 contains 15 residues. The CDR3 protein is CASSIQRSSYNEQFF. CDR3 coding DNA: TGCGCCAGCAGTATACAGCGGAGCTCCTACAATGAGCAGTTCTTC.

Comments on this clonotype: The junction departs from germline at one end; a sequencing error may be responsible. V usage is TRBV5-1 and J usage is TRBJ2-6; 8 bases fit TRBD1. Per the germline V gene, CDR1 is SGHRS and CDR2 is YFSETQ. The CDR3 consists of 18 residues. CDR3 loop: CASSPTTGAVSGANGLTF. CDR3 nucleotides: TGCGCCAGCAGCCCCACGACAGGGGCGGTCTCTGGGGCCAACGGCCTGACTTTC.

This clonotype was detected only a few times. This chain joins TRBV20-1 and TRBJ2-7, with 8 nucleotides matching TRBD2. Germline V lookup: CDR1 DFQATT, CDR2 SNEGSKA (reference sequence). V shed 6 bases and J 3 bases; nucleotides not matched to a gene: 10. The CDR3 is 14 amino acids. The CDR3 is CSADPLAGSYEQYF. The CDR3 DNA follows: TGCAGTGCGGACCCTTTAGCGGGAAGCTACGAGCAGTACTTC.

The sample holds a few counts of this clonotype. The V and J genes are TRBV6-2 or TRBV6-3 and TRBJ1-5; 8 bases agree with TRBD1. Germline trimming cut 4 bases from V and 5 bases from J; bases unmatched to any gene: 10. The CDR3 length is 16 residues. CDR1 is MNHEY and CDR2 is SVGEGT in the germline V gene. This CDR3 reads CASSFFGTGVYQPQHF. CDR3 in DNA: TGTGCCAGCAGTTTTTTCGGGACAGGAGTTTATCAGCCCCAGCATTTT.

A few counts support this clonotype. CDR3 DNA: TGTGCCAGCAGCTTAACCCGACAGACCTATGGCTACACCTTC. This sequence encodes CASSLTRQTYGYTF. This chain links TRBV7-9 with TRBJ1-2, with D possibly being TRBD1 (5 bases). CDR3 length equals 14 residues. Trimming took off 2 bases at V and 4 bases at J, with 11 bases between the two ends. Germline CDR1 SEHNR, CDR2 FQNEAQ (reference sequence).

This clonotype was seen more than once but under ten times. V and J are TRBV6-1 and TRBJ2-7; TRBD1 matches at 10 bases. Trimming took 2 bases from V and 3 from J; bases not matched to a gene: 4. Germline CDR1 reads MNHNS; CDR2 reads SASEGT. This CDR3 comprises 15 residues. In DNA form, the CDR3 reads TGTGCCAGCAGTGAATTTCGGACAGGGGGCTACGAGCAGTACGTC. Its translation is CASSEFRTGGYEQYV.

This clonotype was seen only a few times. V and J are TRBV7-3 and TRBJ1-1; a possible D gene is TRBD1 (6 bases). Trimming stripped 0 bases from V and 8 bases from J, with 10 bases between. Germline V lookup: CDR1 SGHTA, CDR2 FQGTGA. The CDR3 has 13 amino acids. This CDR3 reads CASSLTPGTEAFF. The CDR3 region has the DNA TGTGCCAGCAGCTTAACTCCCGGGACAGAAGCTTTCTTT. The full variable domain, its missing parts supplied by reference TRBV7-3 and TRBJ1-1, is GAGVSQTPSNKVTEKGKYVELRCDPISGHTALYWYRQSLGQGPEFLIYFQGTGAADDSGLPNDRFFAVRPEGSVSTLKIQRTERGDSAVYLCASSLTPGTEAFFGQGTRLTVV.

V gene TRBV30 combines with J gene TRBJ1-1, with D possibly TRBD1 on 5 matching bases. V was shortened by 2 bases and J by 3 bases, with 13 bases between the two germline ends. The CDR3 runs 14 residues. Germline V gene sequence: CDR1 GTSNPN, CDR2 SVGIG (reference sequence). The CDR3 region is CAWSLLGGDTEAFF. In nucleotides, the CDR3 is TGTGCCTGGAGTCTCCTGGGAGGGGACACTGAAGCTTTCTTT.

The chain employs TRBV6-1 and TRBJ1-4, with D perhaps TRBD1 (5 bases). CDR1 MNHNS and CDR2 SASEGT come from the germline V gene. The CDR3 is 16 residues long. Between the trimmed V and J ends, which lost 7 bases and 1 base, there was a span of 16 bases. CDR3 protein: CASILSRVLTNEKLFF. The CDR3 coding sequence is TGTGCCAGCATCCTGAGCAGGGTACTAACTAATGAAAAACTGTTTTTT.

The CDR3 loop is CSVESPGSYGYTF. The CDR3 DNA reads as TGCAGCGTTGAGAGCCCTGGCAGCTATGGCTACACCTTC. The chain joins TRBV29-1 to TRBJ1-2; no clear D gene. V was shortened by 3 bases and J by 4 bases, with 12 bases between the two germline ends. Per germline, CDR1 SQVTM and CDR2 ANQGSEA. This CDR3 has 13 amino acids.

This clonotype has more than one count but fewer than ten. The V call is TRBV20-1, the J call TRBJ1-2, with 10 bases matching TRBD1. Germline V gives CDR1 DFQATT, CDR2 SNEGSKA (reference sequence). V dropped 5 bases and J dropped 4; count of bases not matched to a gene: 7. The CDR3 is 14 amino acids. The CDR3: CSAERQGAGYGYTF. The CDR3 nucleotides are TGCAGTGCTGAGAGACAGGGGGCAGGCTATGGCTACACCTTC.

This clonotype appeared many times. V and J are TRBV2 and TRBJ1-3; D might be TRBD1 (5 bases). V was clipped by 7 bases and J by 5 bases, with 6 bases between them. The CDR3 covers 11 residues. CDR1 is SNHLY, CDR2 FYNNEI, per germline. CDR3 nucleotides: TGTGCCAGCAAGGGGAGAAACACCATATATTTT. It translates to CASKGRNTIYF.

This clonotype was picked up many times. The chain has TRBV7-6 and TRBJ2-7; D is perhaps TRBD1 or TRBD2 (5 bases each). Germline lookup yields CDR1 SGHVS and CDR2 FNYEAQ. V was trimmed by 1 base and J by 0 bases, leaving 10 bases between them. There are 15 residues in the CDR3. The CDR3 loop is CASSLVGDDSYEQYF. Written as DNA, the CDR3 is TGTGCCAGCAGCTTAGTTGGGGACGACTCCTACGAGCAGTACTTC.

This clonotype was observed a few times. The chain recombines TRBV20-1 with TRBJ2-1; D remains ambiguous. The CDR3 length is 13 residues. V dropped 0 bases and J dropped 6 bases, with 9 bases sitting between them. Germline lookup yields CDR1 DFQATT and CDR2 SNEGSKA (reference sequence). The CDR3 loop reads CSARDGSINEQFF. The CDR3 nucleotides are TGCAGTGCTAGAGATGGGTCCATCAATGAGCAGTTCTTC.

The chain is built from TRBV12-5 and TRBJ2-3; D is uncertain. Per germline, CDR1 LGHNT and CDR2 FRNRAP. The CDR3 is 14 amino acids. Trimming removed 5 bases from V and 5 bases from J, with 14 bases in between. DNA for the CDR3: TGTGCTAGTGGTCCCTGGACCGGTGAAGATACGCAGTATTTT. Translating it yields CASGPWTGEDTQYF.

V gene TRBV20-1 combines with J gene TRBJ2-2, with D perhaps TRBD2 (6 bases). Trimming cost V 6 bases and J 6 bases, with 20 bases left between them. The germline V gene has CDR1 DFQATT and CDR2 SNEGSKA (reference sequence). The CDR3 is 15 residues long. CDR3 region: CSATSAGSGAGELFF. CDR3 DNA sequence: TGCAGTGCCACTTCGGCGGGGAGTGGGGCCGGGGAGCTGTTTTTT.

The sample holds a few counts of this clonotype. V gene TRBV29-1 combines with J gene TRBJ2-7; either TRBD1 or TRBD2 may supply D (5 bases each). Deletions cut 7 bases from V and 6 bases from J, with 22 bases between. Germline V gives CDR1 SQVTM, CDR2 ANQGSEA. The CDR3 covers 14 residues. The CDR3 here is CSARTTGTRGEQYF. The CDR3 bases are TGCAGCGCCCGCACTACCGGGACGCGTGGCGAGCAGTACTTC.

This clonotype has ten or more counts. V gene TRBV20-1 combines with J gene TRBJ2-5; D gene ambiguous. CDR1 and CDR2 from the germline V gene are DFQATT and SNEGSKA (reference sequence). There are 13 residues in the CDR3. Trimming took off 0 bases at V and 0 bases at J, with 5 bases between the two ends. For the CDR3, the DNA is TGCAGTGCTAGAGATCGGGACCAAGAGACCCAGTACTTC. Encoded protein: CSARDRDQETQYF.

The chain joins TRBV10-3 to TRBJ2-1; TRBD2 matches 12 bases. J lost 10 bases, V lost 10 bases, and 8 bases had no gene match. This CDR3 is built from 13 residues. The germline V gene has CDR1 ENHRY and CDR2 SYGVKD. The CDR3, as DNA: TGTGCCAGCGCTAGCGGGGGGGTCCCCGAGCAGTTCTTC. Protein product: CASASGGVPEQFF.

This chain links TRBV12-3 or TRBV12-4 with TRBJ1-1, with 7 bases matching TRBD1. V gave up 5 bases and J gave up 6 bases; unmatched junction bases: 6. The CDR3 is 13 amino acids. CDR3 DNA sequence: TGTGCCAGCAGTCCGGGACAGTGGGCTGAAGCTTTCTTT. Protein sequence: CASSPGQWAEAFF.

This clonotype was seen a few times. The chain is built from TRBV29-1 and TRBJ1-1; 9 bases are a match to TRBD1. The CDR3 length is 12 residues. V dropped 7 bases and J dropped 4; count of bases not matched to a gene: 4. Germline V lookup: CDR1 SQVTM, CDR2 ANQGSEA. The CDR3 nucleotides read TGCAGCGGGCGACAGGGGGGCACTGAAGCTTTCTTT. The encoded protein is CSGRQGGTEAFF. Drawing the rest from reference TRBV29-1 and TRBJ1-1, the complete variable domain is SAVISQKPSRDICQRGTSLTIQCQVDSQVTMMFWYRQQPGQSLTLIATANQGSEATYESGFVIDKFPISRPNLTFSTLTVSNMSPEDSSIYLCSGRQGGTEAFFGQGTRLTVV.

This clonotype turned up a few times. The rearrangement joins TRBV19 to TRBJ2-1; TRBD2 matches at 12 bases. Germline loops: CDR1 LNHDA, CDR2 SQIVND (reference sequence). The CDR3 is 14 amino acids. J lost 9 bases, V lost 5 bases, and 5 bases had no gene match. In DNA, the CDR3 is TGTGCCAGTAGTCCCCCGACTAGCGGGAGTGAGCAGTTCTTC. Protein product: CASSPPTSGSEQFF.

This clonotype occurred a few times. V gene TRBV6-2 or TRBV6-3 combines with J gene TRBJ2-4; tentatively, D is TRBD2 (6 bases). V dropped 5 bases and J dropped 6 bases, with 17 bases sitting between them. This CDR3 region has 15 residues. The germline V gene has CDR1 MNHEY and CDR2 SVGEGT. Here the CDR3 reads CASSNPTGTVNIQYF. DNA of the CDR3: TGTGCCAGCAGTAACCCCACCGGGACTGTAAACATTCAGTACTTC.

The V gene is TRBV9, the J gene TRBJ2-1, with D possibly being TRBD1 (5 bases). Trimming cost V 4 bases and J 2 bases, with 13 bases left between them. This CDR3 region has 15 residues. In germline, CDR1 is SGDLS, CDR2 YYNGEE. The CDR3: CASSPRTTTYNEQFF. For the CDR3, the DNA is TGTGCCAGCAGCCCCCGGACAACTACCTACAATGAGCAGTTCTTC.

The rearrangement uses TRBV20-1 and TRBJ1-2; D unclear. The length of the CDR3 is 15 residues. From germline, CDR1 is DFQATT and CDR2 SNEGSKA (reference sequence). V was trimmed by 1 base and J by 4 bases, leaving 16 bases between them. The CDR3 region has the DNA TGCAGTGCTAGAGTCCAGGAGAGGAGCTTCTATGGCTACACCTTC. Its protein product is CSARVQERSFYGYTF.

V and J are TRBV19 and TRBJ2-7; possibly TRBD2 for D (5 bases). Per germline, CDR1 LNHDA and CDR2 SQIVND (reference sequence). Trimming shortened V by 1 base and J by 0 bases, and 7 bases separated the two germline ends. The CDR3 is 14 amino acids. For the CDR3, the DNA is TGTGCCAGTAGTATAGGCGGGCTCTCCTACGAGCAGTACTTC. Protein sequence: CASSIGGLSYEQYF.

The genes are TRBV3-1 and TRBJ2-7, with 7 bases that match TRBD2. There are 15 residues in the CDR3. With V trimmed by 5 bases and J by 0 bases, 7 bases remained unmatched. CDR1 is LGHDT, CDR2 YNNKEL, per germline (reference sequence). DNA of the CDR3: TGTGCCAGCAGCTCTAGCGGCAAGAGCTCCTACGAGCAGTACTTC. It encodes CASSSSGKSSYEQYF.